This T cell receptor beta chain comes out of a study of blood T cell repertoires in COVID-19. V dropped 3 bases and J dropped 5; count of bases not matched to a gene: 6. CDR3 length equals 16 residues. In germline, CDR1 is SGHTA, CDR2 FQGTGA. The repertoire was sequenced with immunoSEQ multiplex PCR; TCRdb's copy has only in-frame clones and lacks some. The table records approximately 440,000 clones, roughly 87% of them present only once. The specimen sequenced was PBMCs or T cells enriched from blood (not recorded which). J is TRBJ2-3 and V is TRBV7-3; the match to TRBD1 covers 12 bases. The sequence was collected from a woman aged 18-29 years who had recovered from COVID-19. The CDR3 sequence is CASSLMGQGAGDTQYF. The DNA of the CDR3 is TGTGCCAGCAGCTTGATGGGACAGGGGGCTGGAGATACGCAGTATTTT.